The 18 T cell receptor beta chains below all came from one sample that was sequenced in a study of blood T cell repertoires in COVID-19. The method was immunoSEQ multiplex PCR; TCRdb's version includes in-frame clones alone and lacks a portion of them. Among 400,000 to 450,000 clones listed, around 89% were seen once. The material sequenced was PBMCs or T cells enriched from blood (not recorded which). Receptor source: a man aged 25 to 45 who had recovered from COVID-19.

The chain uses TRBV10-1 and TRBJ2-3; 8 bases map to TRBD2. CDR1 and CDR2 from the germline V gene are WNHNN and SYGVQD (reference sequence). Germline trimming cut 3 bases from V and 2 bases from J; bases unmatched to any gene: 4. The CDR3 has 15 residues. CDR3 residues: CASSEPSGYTDTQYF. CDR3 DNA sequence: TGCGCCAGCAGTGAACCTAGCGGGTACACAGATACGCAGTATTTT.

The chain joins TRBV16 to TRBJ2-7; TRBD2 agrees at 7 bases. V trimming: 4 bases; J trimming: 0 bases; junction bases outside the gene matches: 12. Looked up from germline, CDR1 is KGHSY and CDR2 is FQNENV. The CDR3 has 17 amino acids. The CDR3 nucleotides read TGTGCCAGCAGCCCAATCCGACTAGCCCCGAGCTCCTACGAGCAGTACTTC. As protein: CASSPIRLAPSSYEQYF.

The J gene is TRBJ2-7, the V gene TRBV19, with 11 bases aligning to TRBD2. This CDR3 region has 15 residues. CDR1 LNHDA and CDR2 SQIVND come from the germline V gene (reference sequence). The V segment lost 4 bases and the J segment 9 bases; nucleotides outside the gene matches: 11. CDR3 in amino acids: CASSTLAGGPRAQYF. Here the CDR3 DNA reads TGTGCCAGTAGTACTCTAGCGGGAGGCCCGCGAGCGCAGTACTTC.

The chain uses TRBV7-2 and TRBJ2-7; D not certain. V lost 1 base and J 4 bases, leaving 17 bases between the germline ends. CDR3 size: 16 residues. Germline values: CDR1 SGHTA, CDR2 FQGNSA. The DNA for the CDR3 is TGTGCCAGCAGCTTAGTCACGTCAGAGTTAGCTTACGAGCAGTACTTC. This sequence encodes CASSLVTSELAYEQYF.

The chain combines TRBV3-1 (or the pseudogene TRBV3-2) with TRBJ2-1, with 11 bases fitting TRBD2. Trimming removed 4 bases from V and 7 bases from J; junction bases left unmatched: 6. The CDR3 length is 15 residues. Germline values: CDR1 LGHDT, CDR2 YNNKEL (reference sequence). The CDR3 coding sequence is TGTGCCAGCAGCCTCGGACTAGCGGGTTGGAATGAGCAGTTCTTC. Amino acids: CASSLGLAGWNEQFF.

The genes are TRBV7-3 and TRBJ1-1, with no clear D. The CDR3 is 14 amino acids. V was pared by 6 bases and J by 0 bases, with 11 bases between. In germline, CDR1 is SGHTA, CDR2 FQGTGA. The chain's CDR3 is CASRPTGMNTEAFF. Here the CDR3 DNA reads TGTGCCAGCAGGCCTACGGGGATGAACACTGAAGCTTTCTTT.

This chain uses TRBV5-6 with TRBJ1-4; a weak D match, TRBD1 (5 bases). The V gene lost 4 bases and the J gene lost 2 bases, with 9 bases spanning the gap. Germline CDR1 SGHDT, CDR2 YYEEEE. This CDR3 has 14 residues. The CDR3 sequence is CASSVQATNEKLFF. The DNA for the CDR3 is TGTGCCAGCAGCGTACAGGCGACTAATGAAAAACTGTTTTTT.

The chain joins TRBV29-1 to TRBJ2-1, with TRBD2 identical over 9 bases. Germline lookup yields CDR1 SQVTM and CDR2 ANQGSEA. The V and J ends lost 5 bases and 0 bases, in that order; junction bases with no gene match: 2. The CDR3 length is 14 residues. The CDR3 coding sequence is TGCAGCGTTTTTAGCGGGAGCTCCTACAATGAGCAGTTCTTC. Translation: CSVFSGSSYNEQFF.

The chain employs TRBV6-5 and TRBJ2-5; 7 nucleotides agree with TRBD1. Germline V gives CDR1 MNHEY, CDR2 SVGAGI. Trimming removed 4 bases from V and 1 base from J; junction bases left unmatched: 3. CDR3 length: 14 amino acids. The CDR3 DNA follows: TGTGCCAGCAGTTTGGGGACAGCCCAAGAGACCCAGTACTTC. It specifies CASSLGTAQETQYF.

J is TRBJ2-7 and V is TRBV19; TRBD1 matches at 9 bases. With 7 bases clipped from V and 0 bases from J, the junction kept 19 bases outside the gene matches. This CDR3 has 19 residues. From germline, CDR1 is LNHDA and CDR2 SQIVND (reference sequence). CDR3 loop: CASNVPGDRVWFSSYEQYF. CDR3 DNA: TGTGCCAGTAACGTTCCGGGGGACAGGGTTTGGTTTAGCTCCTACGAGCAGTACTTC.

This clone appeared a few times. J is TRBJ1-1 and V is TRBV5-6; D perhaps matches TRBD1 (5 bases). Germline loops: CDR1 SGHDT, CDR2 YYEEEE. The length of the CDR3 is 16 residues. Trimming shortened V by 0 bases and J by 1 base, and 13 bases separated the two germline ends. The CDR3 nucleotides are TGTGCCAGCAGCTTGGCCGTGACAGTCTCGAACACTGAAGCTTTCTTT. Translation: CASSLAVTVSNTEAFF.

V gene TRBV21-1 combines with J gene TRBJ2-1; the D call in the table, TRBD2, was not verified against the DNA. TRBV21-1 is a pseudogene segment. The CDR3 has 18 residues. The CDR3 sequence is CASSPLAGPHSSYNEQFF. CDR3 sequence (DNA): TGTGCCAGCAGTCCCCTAGCGGGGCCCCATAGCTCCTACAATGAGCAGTTCTTC.

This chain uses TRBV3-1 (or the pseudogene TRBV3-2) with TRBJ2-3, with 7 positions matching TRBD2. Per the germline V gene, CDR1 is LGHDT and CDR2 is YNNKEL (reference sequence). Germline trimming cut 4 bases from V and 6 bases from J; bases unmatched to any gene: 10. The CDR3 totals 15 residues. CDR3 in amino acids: CASSPGSGGSDTQYF. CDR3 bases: TGTGCCAGCAGCCCCGGGAGTGGCGGGAGTGATACGCAGTATTTT.

The DNA of the CDR3 is TGTGCCAGCAGAGGGGTAGATCAGCCCCAGCATTTT. Protein sequence: CASRGVDQPQHF. The rearrangement links TRBV2 to TRBJ1-5, with TRBD1 as a possible D gene (5 bases). Trimming removed 6 bases at V and 5 bases at J, with 8 bases between. In germline, CDR1 is SNHLY, CDR2 FYNNEI. The CDR3 totals 12 residues.

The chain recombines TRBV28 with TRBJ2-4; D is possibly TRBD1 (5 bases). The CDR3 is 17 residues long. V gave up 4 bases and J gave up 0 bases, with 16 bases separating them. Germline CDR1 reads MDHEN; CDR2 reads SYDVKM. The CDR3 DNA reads TGTGCCAGCAGTTGGGGCGGAATTTCCCTAGCCAAAAACATTCAGTACTTC. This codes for CASSWGGISLAKNIQYF. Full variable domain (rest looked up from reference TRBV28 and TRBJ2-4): DVKVTQSSRYLVKRTGEKVFLECVQDMDHENMFWYRQDPGLGLRLIYFSYDVKMKEKGDIPEGYSVSREKKERFSLILESASTNQTSMYLCASSWGGISLAKNIQYFGAGTRLSVL.

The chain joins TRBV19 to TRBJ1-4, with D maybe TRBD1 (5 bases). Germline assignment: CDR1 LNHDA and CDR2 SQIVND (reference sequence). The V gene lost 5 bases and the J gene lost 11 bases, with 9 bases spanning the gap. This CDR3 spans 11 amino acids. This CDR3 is CASSGRGKLFF. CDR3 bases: TGTGCCAGTAGTGGAAGGGGTAAACTGTTTTTT.

The DNA of the CDR3 is TGTGCCAGCAGTTACTCGAGGCAGATTAGCAATCAGCCCCAGCATTTT. This translates into CASSYSRQISNQPQHF. The chain combines TRBV6-5 with TRBJ1-5; D is ambiguous. Germline values: CDR1 MNHEY, CDR2 SVGAGI. This CDR3 region has 16 residues. The germline V and J ends were trimmed by 0 bases and 0 bases, with 9 bases remaining between them.

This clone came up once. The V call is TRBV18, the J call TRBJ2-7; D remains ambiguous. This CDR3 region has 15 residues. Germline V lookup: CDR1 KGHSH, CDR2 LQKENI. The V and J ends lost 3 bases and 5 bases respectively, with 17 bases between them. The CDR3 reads CASSPYPKRGHEQYF. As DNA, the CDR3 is TGTGCCAGCTCACCTTACCCTAAAAGAGGCCACGAGCAGTACTTC.